A selection of T cell receptor beta chains follows, all from one sample in a study of T-cell reconstitution after alpha-beta-depleted transplantation in children. TCRdb processed the PCR reads anew with MiXCR; each CDR3 protein has one entry. The table shows roughly 170,000 distinct CDR3 sequences, with over 5.5% occurring only once. The sequences come from PBMCs from the stem cell graft donor, collected from the stem cell graft. The receptors were sampled from a human donor who donated a stem cell graft to a child with Wiskott-Aldrich syndrome. CDR3s include the opening cysteine and the closing phenylalanine or tryptophan. Clone size is shown for a subset of rows, as once, few, many or a class of expanded clone.

V gene	J gene	clone size	CDR3 protein
TRBV6-1	TRBJ2-5	many	CASSKLGQETQYF
TRBV20-1	TRBJ1-1	few	CSARDRQGGDAEAFF
TRBV29-1	TRBJ2-1	many	CSVTTAYNEQFF
TRBV18	TRBJ1-2	few	CASSPINPGQANYGYTF
TRBV7-9	TRBJ2-4	few	CASSLARVNIQYF
TRBV5-1	TRBJ2-1	many	CASSLARTYNEQFF
TRBV2	TRBJ2-3	few	CASSQSRGGSTDTQYF
TRBV29-1	TRBJ2-1	many	CSVPVSSGGAGEQFF
TRBV7-6	TRBJ2-1	many	CASNRLEDSEQFF
TRBV6-5	TRBJ2-5	few	CASSYGRGGTQYF
TRBV7-9	TRBJ2-3	many	CASSHGQGSDTQYF
TRBV19	TRBJ1-1	NA	CASSMEERTEAFF
TRBV6-5	TRBJ2-3	many	CASSYAAQGASTDTQYF
TRBV4-3	TRBJ2-5	many	CASSQVGSGYQETQYF
TRBV6-2/TRBV6-3	TRBJ2-3	NA	CASSYGGLQYF
TRBV5-1	TRBJ1-2	many	CASSLDNGYGYTF
TRBV5-1	TRBJ1-6	many	CASSLGTVDNSPLHF
TRBV20-1	TRBJ2-5	many	CSARPFGETQYF
TRBV3-1	TRBJ2-7	many	CASSQRSVTYEQYF
TRBV15	TRBJ2-1	many	CATSSQRLAAEQFF
TRBV7-2	TRBJ2-3	many	CASSPTTYTDTQYF
TRBV19	TRBJ1-2	many	CASSIRDANYGYTF
TRBV18	TRBJ1-1	NA	CASSPRGAENTEAFF
TRBV4-3	TRBJ1-5	many	CASSQESTDQPQHF
TRBV6-6	TRBJ2-7	many	CASSYRGTEQYF
TRBV12-3/TRBV12-4	TRBJ2-7	few	CASSPSAGSGLYEQYF
TRBV7-6	TRBJ1-4	NA	CASSLVPGAANEKLFF
TRBV12-3/TRBV12-4	TRBJ1-6	many	CASSPAWGDSPLHF
TRBV7-8	TRBJ1-2	many	CASSSLVPQDYGYTF
TRBV12-3/TRBV12-4	TRBJ1-6	many	CASSLIVSPLHF
TRBV3-1	TRBJ2-7	many	CASSQVSYEQYF
TRBV5-1	TRBJ2-2	NA	CASSWPSGTGELFF
TRBV19	TRBJ2-7	NA	CATSSRSQDYEQYF
TRBV18	TRBJ1-4	many	CASSPPDRARRLFF
TRBV5-1	TRBJ2-7	many	CASSSGTGDFYEQYF
TRBV2	TRBJ2-7	many	CASSEGRTYEQYF
TRBV20-1	TRBJ2-3	many	CSASQGGTSTDTQYF
TRBV7-2	TRBJ2-3	NA	CASSGQSYTDTQYF
TRBV20-1	TRBJ2-7	many	CSASIGGGRYEQYF
TRBV14	TRBJ2-2	NA	CASSQVTPGLAERENTGELFF
TRBV7-2	TRBJ1-1	few	CASSSPGHRNTEAFF
TRBV5-6	TRBJ1-1	NA	CASSLRDRGLYTEAFF
TRBV7-8	TRBJ2-1	many	CASSPPQTYNEQFF
TRBV5-1	TRBJ2-1	many	CASSLGTYSYNEQFF
TRBV5-1	TRBJ2-7	NA	CASAKADSSYEQYF
TRBV5-6	TRBJ1-5	many	CASSLDPLGQPQHF